The 25 T cell receptor beta chains below all came from one sample that was sequenced in a study of blood T cells in healthy people across ages. A second PCR of 7 to 11 cycles used a sample-barcoded 5' primer and a J-beta primer mix. TCRdb independently ran MiXCR on the 5' RACE reads; one entry per CDR3 protein. The data hold 1.6 million or so distinct CDR3 sequences, with about 35% observed a single time. The sample was blood. Every receptor here comes from a woman aged 30 to 39 in good health.

This clonotype was seen only a few times. The chain uses TRBV6-2 or TRBV6-3 and TRBJ2-1; 14 nucleotides match TRBD2. CDR3 length: 18 amino acids. V was clipped by 2 bases and J by 8 bases; unmatched bases: 11. Germline assignment: CDR1 MNHEY and CDR2 SVGEGT. CDR3 residues: CASSYPTTGTSGSDEQFF. The CDR3 nucleotides read TGTGCCAGCAGTTACCCTACGACCGGGACTAGCGGGAGTGATGAGCAGTTCTTC.

The V call is TRBV20-1, the J call TRBJ2-7; D call uncertain. V lost 6 bases to trimming and J lost 0 bases, with 9 bases between them. Germline V CDR1 and CDR2: DFQATT, SNEGSKA (reference sequence). The CDR3 covers 12 residues. In DNA form, the CDR3 reads TGCAGTGCAAAAGACGGCTCCTACGAGCAGTACTTC. Encoded protein: CSAKDGSYEQYF.

This chain connects TRBV25-1 to TRBJ1-2; possible D gene TRBD1, 6 bases. CDR3 length: 17 residues. CDR1 and CDR2 (germline): MGHDK, SYGVNS. Trimming pared 1 base from V and 8 bases from J, leaving 23 bases between. Written as DNA, the CDR3 is TGTGCCAGCAGTGAATCGGCCCGGGACACCGATATGCGGGGCTACACCTTC. It is translated as CASSESARDTDMRGYTF.

This clonotype was found a few times. This rearrangement joins TRBV4-2 to TRBJ2-1; 9 bases map to TRBD1. J was trimmed by 5 bases and V by 3 bases; bases with no gene match: 8. The CDR3 spans 16 residues. The V gene's germline CDR1 is LGHNA and CDR2 YNFKEQ. The CDR3: CASSQLRDRADNEQFF. CDR3 coding DNA: TGTGCCAGCAGCCAGCTCCGGGACAGGGCGGACAATGAGCAGTTCTTC.

This clonotype was seen a handful of times. This sequence joins TRBV29-1 and TRBJ1-2; D ambiguous. CDR3 length: 13 amino acids. Trimming pared 4 bases from V and 4 bases from J, leaving 13 bases between. The germline V gene has CDR1 SQVTM and CDR2 ANQGSEA. CDR3 in amino acids: CSVVIQASYGYTF. CDR3 coding DNA: TGCAGCGTTGTCATCCAGGCCTCCTATGGCTACACCTTC.

About this clonotype itself: One end of the junction is discordant with germline, which a read error may explain. The V gene is TRBV9, the J gene TRBJ2-5; D perhaps matches TRBD1 (6 bases). The germline V gene encodes CDR1 SGDLS and CDR2 YYNGEE. The CDR3 spans 14 residues. CDR3 in amino acids: CASSVGGTQETRYF. In nucleotides, the CDR3 is TGTGCCAGCAGCGTAGGAGGGACACAAGAGACCCGGTACTTC. The entire variable domain, with the rest obtained from reference TRBV9 and TRBJ2-5, is as follows: DSGVTQTPKHLITATGQRVTLRCSPRSGDLSVYWYQQSLDQGLQFLIQYYNGEERAKGNILERFSAQQFPDLHSELNLSSLELGDSALYFCASSVGGTQETRYFGPGTRLLVL.

In its sample, this clonotype was seen once. A much larger clone differs from this one at a single base, so this may be a read error. The genes are TRBV28 and TRBJ2-7; D remains ambiguous. CDR1 is MDHEN, CDR2 SYDVKM, per germline. Trimming stripped 4 bases from V and 8 bases from J, with 30 bases between. The CDR3 loop spans 18 amino acids. In nucleotides, the CDR3 is TGTGCCAGCAGTTCCTCTCGTATAGGCTCCGCACGAAGAGGCAAGCAGTACTTC. Amino acid sequence: CASSSSRIGSARRGKQYF. Variable domain in full (rest from reference TRBV28 and TRBJ2-7): DVKVTQSSRYLVKRTGEKVFLECVQDMDHENMFWYRQDPGLGLRLIYFSYDVKMKEKGDIPEGYSVSREKKERFSLILESASTNQTSMYLCASSSSRIGSARRGKQYFGPGTRLTVT.

The chain links TRBV29-1 to TRBJ1-6; D is unresolved. This CDR3 has 13 residues. V lost 7 bases to trimming and J lost 7 bases, with 14 bases between them. CDR1 and CDR2 (germline): SQVTM, ANQGSEA. In nucleotides, the CDR3 is TGCAGCGCCCTGGACGGTAGCAATTCACCCCTCCACTTT. Translated, it gives CSALDGSNSPLHF.

This clonotype appeared a few times. This clone may be a read error of a much larger clone one base away. In nucleotides, the CDR3 is TGCAGCTTAAGAACTAGCCAAATCACAGATACGCAGTATTTT. Its protein product is CSLRTSQITDTQYF. This chain joins TRBV29-1 and TRBJ2-3, with D possibly being TRBD2 (6 bases). The CDR3 runs to 14 residues. Germline V gives CDR1 SQVTM, CDR2 ANQGSEA. Trimming removed 8 bases at V and 2 bases at J, with 17 bases between.

With respect to this clonotype: This may arise from a read error, as a much more abundant clone is one base away. J is TRBJ2-7 and V is TRBV12-3 or TRBV12-4, with 8 positions matching TRBD1. CDR3 length: 18 residues. V was pared by 3 bases and J by 6 bases, with 19 bases of the junction left unmatched. Here the CDR3 DNA reads TGTGCCAGCAGTTTTCGGTCAACTCCCCGGGACAGGCGCACCGAGCAGTACTTC. Translated, it gives CASSFRSTPRDRRTEQYF.

J is TRBJ2-5 and V is TRBV3-1; TRBD2 might be the D (6 bases). This CDR3 spans 13 amino acids. From germline, CDR1 is LGHDT and CDR2 YNNKEL (reference sequence). Trimming pared 4 bases from V and 4 bases from J, leaving 10 bases between. For the CDR3, the DNA is TGTGCCAGCAGCCCACTGGAGGGAGAGACCCAGTACTTC. Translating gives CASSPLEGETQYF.

The rearrangement links TRBV20-1 to TRBJ2-2, with D possibly being TRBD1 or TRBD2 (5 bases each). Germline V gene sequence: CDR1 DFQATT, CDR2 SNEGSKA (reference sequence). Trimming left V 5 bases short and J 4 bases short, with 11 bases between. The CDR3 spans 13 residues. The CDR3 DNA reads TGCAGTGCTGGGGGAAAGGTCACCGGGGAGCTGTTTTTT. Protein: CSAGGKVTGELFF.

The chain employs TRBV6-2 or TRBV6-3 and TRBJ2-5; 10 bases map to TRBD2. V lost 7 bases and J lost 0; bases outside the gene matches: 5. This CDR3 is 15 amino acids long. Germline loops: CDR1 MNHEY, CDR2 SVGEGT. This chain's CDR3 is CASTSGGSYQETQYF. The CDR3 region has the DNA TGTGCCAGCACTAGCGGGGGATCGTACCAAGAGACCCAGTACTTC.

This clonotype was counted between two and nine times. This rearrangement joins TRBV20-1 to TRBJ2-1; 11 bases are a match to TRBD2. This CDR3 contains 15 residues. V shed 4 bases and J 3 bases; nucleotides not matched to a gene: 5. In germline, CDR1 is DFQATT, CDR2 SNEGSKA (reference sequence). The CDR3 nucleotides read TGCAGTGCTACGGGACTAGCGGTTTACTACAATGAGCAGTTCTTC. Protein: CSATGLAVYYNEQFF.

This clonotype was counted only a few times. The V and J genes are TRBV20-1 and TRBJ1-5; 7 bases are a match to TRBD1. J lost 6 bases, V lost 3 bases, and 8 bases had no gene match. The CDR3 length is 14 residues. The germline V gene encodes CDR1 DFQATT and CDR2 SNEGSKA (reference sequence). The CDR3 here is CSARSDRVGQPQHF. Here the CDR3 DNA reads TGCAGTGCTAGGTCCGACAGGGTGGGTCAGCCCCAGCATTTT.

This clonotype was counted only a few times. V and J are TRBV27 and TRBJ2-7; D may be TRBD1 or TRBD2 (5 bases each). This CDR3 spans 15 amino acids. Deletions cut 7 bases from V and 4 bases from J, with 20 bases between. Germline loops: CDR1 MNHEY, CDR2 SMNVEV (reference sequence). CDR3 in amino acids: CASTRDPSETYEQYF. For the CDR3, the DNA is TGTGCCAGCACCCGGGACCCAAGTGAAACTTACGAGCAGTACTTC.

J is TRBJ2-1 and V is TRBV20-1, with 7 bases fitting TRBD2. The CDR3 runs to 16 residues. Germline values: CDR1 DFQATT, CDR2 SNEGSKA (reference sequence). V was clipped by 3 bases and J by 6 bases; unmatched bases: 14. The CDR3 sequence is CSASHGSGGGANEQFF. The CDR3 DNA sequence: TGCAGTGCTAGTCACGGGTCGGGAGGTGGGGCCAATGAGCAGTTCTTC.

The chain is built from TRBV27 and TRBJ2-6; no clear D gene. CDR1 MNHEY and CDR2 SMNVEV come from the germline V gene (reference sequence). The V and J ends lost 4 bases and 2 bases respectively, with 21 bases between them. CDR3 length: 19 amino acids. The CDR3 DNA follows: TGTGCCAGCAGTTCACCCCCTAGGGATCCGGTAGCTGGGGCCAACGTCCTGACTTTC. Translation: CASSSPPRDPVAGANVLTF.

There are a few counts of this clonotype. The chain is built from TRBV7-6 and TRBJ2-7; D unclear. With 5 bases removed from V and 2 bases from J, the gap between germline ends came to 13 bases. There are 14 residues in the CDR3. CDR1 and CDR2 from the germline V gene are SGHVS and FNYEAQ. The CDR3 is CASSPREAPYEQYF. The CDR3 DNA reads TGTGCCAGCAGCCCCCGTGAAGCACCCTACGAGCAGTACTTC.

In the case of this clonotype: One end of the junction varies from germline; a read error may be responsible. V usage is TRBV4-1 and J usage is TRBJ2-1; D is ambiguous. The germline V gene has CDR1 MGHRA and CDR2 YSYEKL. CDR3 size: 12 residues. CDR3 coding DNA: TGCGCCGGCAGCCACCCCAGCAATGAGCAGTTCTTC. Translated: CAGSHPSNEQFF.

Only a few counts were recorded for this clonotype. V is TRBV7-9 and J is TRBJ2-5; D remains ambiguous. With 1 base removed from V and 0 bases from J, the gap between germline ends came to 18 bases. Germline V lookup: CDR1 SEHNR, CDR2 FQNEAQ (reference sequence). The CDR3 runs to 18 residues. The CDR3, as DNA: TGTGCCAGCAGCTTAGGTCCAGCGACCGTTAATTACCAAGAGACCCAGTACTTC. The encoded protein is CASSLGPATVNYQETQYF.

Of note for this clonotype: One end of the junction is discordant with germline, which a read error may explain. This chain links TRBV20-1 with TRBJ2-1; TRBD2 is a possible D gene (5 bases). Germline V CDR1 and CDR2: DFQATT, SNEGSKA (reference sequence). This CDR3 comprises 14 residues. The CDR3 reads CSARDLDDYNEQFF. The CDR3 nucleotides read TGCAGTGCTAGAGATCTGGACGACTACAATGAGCAGTTCTTT.

This clonotype was picked up a small number of times. The chain combines TRBV15 with TRBJ2-1; D may correspond to TRBD1 or TRBD2 (6 bases each). V dropped 4 bases and J dropped 7 bases, with 14 bases sitting between them. CDR3 length equals 14 residues. Germline V lookup: CDR1 LNHNV, CDR2 YYDKDF (reference sequence). CDR3 in amino acids: CATSIRSGANEQFF. DNA of the CDR3: TGTGCCACCAGCATCCGTTCGGGGGCGAATGAGCAGTTCTTC.

This chain connects TRBV4-2 to TRBJ2-7, with TRBD1 as a possible D gene (6 bases). CDR1 and CDR2 (germline): LGHNA, YNFKEQ. CDR3 size: 15 residues. V lost 5 bases and J lost 3, with 17 bases in between. Written as DNA, the CDR3 is TGTGCCAGCAGCTCTCCGGACAGTGTGGACTACGAGCAGTACTTC. This codes for CASSSPDSVDYEQYF.

The V gene is TRBV9, the J gene TRBJ2-4, with D perhaps TRBD1 (6 bases). Deletions cut 9 bases from V and 0 bases from J, with 13 bases between. Germline CDR1 SGDLS, CDR2 YYNGEE. The CDR3 extends over 14 amino acids. The CDR3 bases are TGTGCCAACAGACAGGAATTAGCCAAAAACATTCAGTACTTC. This gives the protein CANRQELAKNIQYF.